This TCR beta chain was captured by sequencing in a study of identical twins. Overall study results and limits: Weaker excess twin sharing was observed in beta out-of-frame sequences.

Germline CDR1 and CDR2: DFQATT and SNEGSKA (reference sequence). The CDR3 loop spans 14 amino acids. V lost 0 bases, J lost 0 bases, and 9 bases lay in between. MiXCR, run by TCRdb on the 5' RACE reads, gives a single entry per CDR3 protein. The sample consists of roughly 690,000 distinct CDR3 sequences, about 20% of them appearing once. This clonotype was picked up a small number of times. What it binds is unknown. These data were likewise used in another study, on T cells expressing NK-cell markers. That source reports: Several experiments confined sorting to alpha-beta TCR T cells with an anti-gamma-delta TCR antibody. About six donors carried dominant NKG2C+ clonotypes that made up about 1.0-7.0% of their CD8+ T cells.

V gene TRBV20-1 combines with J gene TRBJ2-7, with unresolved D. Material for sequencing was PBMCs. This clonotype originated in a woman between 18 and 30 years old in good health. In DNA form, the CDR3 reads TGCAGTGCTAGAGATTCCGCAGACTCCTACGAGCAGTACTTC. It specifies CSARDSADSYEQYF.